This T cell receptor (beta chain) was profiled in a study of blood T cell repertoires in COVID-19. Study-wide context: The cDNA or gDNA used as material had been derived from T cells, B-cell-depleted T cells, or PBMCs.

Authors' processing steps: Estimation of nucleated cell counts was performed using reference gene primer amplification. This table comes from immunoSEQ multiplex PCR, and its TCRdb copy is limited to in-frame clones, with some not included. V and J calls and clone size are copied from that table; D and trimming were computed from the DNA. There are 200,000 to 300,000 clones in the sample; 85% occur only once, and less than 6.5% lies in the top ten. The V gene's germline CDR1 is SGHRS and CDR2 YFSETQ. Trimming pared 1 base from V and 0 bases from J, leaving 8 bases between. This CDR3 region has 15 residues.

The chain links TRBV5-1 to TRBJ2-1; D gene ambiguous. This receptor was taken from a man aged 50-59 years with COVID-19, enrolled during active disease. Sequencing was carried out using peripheral blood. DNA for the CDR3: TGCGCCAGCAGCTTGATACAGAGCTCCTACAATGAGCAGTTCTTC. Protein product: CASSLIQSSYNEQFF.